This paragraph reports one TCR beta chain. Antigen unknown. This entry belongs to a study of T cell responses to AZD1222 COVID-19 vaccine. Study results and limitations: Across spike, vaccine-associated CD4 TCRs were found, dominant at 160-218 and 743-854. Epitopes outside B.1.351 and B.1.1.7 mutated regions reportedly drew nearly half of spike TCRs. The donor group comprised mostly white British people and more females; the analysis possibly underestimated clonal diversity.

There are 15 residues in the CDR3. CDR1 and CDR2 from the germline V gene are SGHRS and YFSETQ. Germline trimming cut 2 bases from V and 6 bases from J; bases unmatched to any gene: 4. TCRdb's table, derived via immunoSEQ multiplex PCR, lists solely in-frame clones and lacks some. The profile shows around 140,000 clones, more than 90% of them singletons. The receptor was derived from an adult who received the AZD1222 COVID-19 vaccine. The sample here was peripheral blood, taken 28 days after the second AZD1222 dose. The chain joins TRBV5-1 to TRBJ2-1; 11 nucleotides agree with TRBD1. CDR3 loop: CASSFTGTGGNEQFF. As DNA, the CDR3 is TGCGCCAGCAGCTTCACCGGGACAGGGGGCAATGAGCAGTTCTTC.